These T cell receptor beta chains were read from a single sample in a study of shared clonotypes between healthy human individuals. The assay was immunoSEQ multiplex PCR, and TCRdb's table has in-frame clones only and misses some. This table has over 300,000 clones, roughly 84% appearing once. The sample consisted of memory CD8+ T cells sorted from blood. The origin of the receptors is a man in his late teens or twenties in good health. CDR3s include the opening cysteine and the closing phenylalanine or tryptophan. The D gene is left open where the match is weak. The listing skips clone size in some rows; elsewhere it reads once, few, many or a size class.

TRBJ2-5 TRBD2 NA TRBV7-9 TGTGCCAGCAGCTTAAGTGCGGGGGTGCAAGAGACCCAGTACTTC CASSLSAGVQETQYF
TRBJ2-1 TRBD2 NA TRBV29-1 TGCAGCGTTGAGTTCCCGCTAGCGGGAGAGTTGTATGAGGGTGAGCAGTTCTTC CSVEFPLAGELYEGEQFF
TRBJ2-1 NA NA TRBV10-2 TGCGCCAGCTTTGGCCCTATCTACAATGAGCAGTTCTTC CASFGPIYNEQFF
TRBJ1-2 TRBD1 NA TRBV27 TGTGCCAGCAGTAGTCGATCAGGGGGCCTGAACGACGGCTACACCTTC CASSSRSGGLNDGYTF
TRBJ1-1 NA NA TRBV11-2 TGTGCCAGCAGCTATGGCATGAACACTGAAGCTTTCTTT CASSYGMNTEAFF
TRBJ1-6 NA few TRBV27 TGTGCCAGCAGCTCCTATAATTCACCCCTCCACTTT CASSSYNSPLHF
TRBJ2-2 TRBD2 NA TRBV27 TGTGCCAGCAGTTCCAGGACTAGCGGGACCACCGGGGAGCTGTTTTTT CASSSRTSGTTGELFF
TRBJ2-5 TRBD1 NA TRBV5-4 TGTGCCAGCAGCTTGGTCGGGACAGGCATTGAGACCCAGTACTTC CASSLVGTGIETQYF
TRBJ2-7 NA NA TRBV30 TGTGCCTGGACGGGGCAGGGGGGCGTCGTTGACGAGCAGTACTTC CAWTGQGGVVDEQYF
TRBJ1-2 TRBD1 NA TRBV11-2 TGTGCCAGCAGCGTACGACAGGGTTACTATGGCTACACCTTC CASSVRQGYYGYTF
TRBJ1-1 TRBD1 NA TRBV5-6 TGTGCCAGCAGCGGAACAGGGGTTAGAGCTGAAGCTTTCTTT CASSGTGVRAEAFF
TRBJ2-1 NA NA TRBV2 TGTGCCAGCAGCTCCACCTCTAGAGATGAGCAGTTCTTC CASSSTSRDEQFF
TRBJ2-1 NA NA TRBV11-2 TGTGCCAGCAGCCCTTCGGGGGAGGTTCGCAATGAGCAGTTCTTC CASSPSGEVRNEQFF
TRBJ2-7 NA NA TRBV27 TGTGCCAGCAGTTCCTTGGGGGCATTCTACGAGCAGTACTTC CASSSLGAFYEQYF
TRBJ2-1 NA NA TRBV7-8 TGTGCCAGCAGCTTAGCTGATGAGCAGTTCTTC CASSLADEQFF
TRBJ1-1 NA NA TRBV4-1 TGCGCCAGCAGCCAATCGGGCAGGGGACCCTCCGAAGCTTTCTTT CASSQSGRGPSEAFF